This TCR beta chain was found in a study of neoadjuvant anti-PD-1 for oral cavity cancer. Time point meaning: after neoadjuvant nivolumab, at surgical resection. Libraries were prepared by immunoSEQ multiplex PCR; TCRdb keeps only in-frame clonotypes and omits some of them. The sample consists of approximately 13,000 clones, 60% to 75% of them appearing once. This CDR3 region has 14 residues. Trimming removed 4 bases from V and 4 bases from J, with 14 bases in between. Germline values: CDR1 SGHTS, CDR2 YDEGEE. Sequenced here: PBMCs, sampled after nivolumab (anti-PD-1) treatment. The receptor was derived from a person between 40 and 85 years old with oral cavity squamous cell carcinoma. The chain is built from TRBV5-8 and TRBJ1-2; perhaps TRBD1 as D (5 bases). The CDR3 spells CASSVGGQSYGYTF. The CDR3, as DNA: TGTGCCAGCAGCGTGGGGGGTCAGAGCTATGGCTACACCTTC.